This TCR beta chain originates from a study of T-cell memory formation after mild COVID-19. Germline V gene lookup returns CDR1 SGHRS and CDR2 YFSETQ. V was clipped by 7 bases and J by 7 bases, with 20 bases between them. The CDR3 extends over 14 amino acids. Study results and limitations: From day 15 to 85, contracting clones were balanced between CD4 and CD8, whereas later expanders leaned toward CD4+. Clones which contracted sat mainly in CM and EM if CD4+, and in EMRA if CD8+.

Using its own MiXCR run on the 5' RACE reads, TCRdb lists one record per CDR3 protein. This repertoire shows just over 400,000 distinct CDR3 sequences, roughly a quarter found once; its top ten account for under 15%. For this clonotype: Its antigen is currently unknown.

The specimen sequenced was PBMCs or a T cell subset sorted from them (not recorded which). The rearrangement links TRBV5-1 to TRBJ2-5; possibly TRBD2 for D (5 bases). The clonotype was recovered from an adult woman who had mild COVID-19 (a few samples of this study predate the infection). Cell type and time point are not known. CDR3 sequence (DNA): TGCGCCAGCGGAGACTACGCTGGGGATGGGACCCAGTACTTC. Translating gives CASGDYAGDGTQYF. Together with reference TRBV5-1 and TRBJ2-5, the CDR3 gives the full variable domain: KAGVTQTPRYLIKTRGQQVTLSCSPISGHRSVSWYQQTPGQGLQFLFEYFSETQRNKGNFPGRFSGRQFSNSRSEMNVSTLELGDSALYLCASGDYAGDGTQYFGPGTRLLVL.